This TCR beta chain was sequenced during a study of T cell changes during pregnancy in multiple sclerosis. TCRdb's table, derived via immunoSEQ multiplex PCR, lists solely in-frame clones and lacks some. Among about 35,000 clones listed, around nine tenths were seen once. V gave up 7 bases and J gave up 5 bases, with 9 bases separating them. The CDR3 covers 11 residues. Germline lookup yields CDR1 LNHNV and CDR2 YYDKDF (reference sequence). This chain links TRBV15 with TRBJ2-7, with D possibly TRBD1 on 6 matching bases. This material consisted of CD8+ T cells from peripheral blood mononuclear cells, taken in the third trimester of pregnancy. This clonotype was sampled from a female donor with multiple sclerosis, enrolled in a pregnancy study. CDR3 nucleotide sequence: TGTGCCACCACGGACAGCCACGAGCAGTACTTC. Encoded protein: CATTDSHEQYF.